This is a list of T cell receptor beta chains from one sample in a study of shared clonotypes between healthy human individuals. The table came from immunoSEQ multiplex PCR; TCRdb's copy has only in-frame clones and leaves some out. This table has hundreds of thousands of clones, about 95% appearing once. The material sequenced was naive CD8+ T cells sorted from blood. All receptors come from a woman between 25 and 40 years old in good health. Each CDR3 is given with its conserved first and last residue. Fields, in order: V gene, clone size, J gene, D gene, CDR3 DNA, CDR3 protein. D genes are given only for firm matches. Only part of the rows carry a size: once, few, many, or a class if the clone is expanded.

TRBV6-5	.	TRBJ2-1	.	TGTGCCAGCAGTTATAACAATGAGCAGTTCTTC	CASSYNNEQFF
TRBV29-1	.	TRBJ1-1	.	TGCAGCGTTGAGGGACACAACACGAACACTGAAGCTTTCTTT	CSVEGHNTNTEAFF
TRBV2	.	TRBJ1-1	.	TGTGCCAGCAGTGCCCGAAACATGAACACTGAAGCTTTCTTT	CASSARNMNTEAFF
TRBV29-1	.	TRBJ1-5	.	TGCAGCGCCTCAATGGGGAATAGCAATCAGCCCCAGCATTTT	CSASMGNSNQPQHF
TRBV9	.	TRBJ2-3	TRBD2	TGTGCCAGCAGCGACGGACTAGCGGAGATCACAGATACGCAGTATTTT	CASSDGLAEITDTQYF
TRBV10-2	once	TRBJ2-7	.	TGCGCCAGCAGTGAGTCCAGGAAAACCTACGAGCAGTACTTC	CASSESRKTYEQYF
TRBV27	.	TRBJ2-4	.	TGTGCCAGCAGTGCATTTCAGGGTTCCAAAAACATTCAGTACTTC	CASSAFQGSKNIQYF
TRBV11-2	.	TRBJ2-1	.	TGTGCCAGCAGCTTCGGTCATGAGCAGTTCTTC	CASSFGHEQFF
TRBV19	.	TRBJ2-1	TRBD1	TGTGCCAGTAGGGACAGGGAATTATACAATGAGCAGTTCTTC	CASRDRELYNEQFF
TRBV6-5	.	TRBJ2-2	.	TGTGCCAGCAGTTACGGCATAAACACCGGGGAGCTGTTTTTT	CASSYGINTGELFF
TRBV5-8	.	TRBJ2-1	TRBD2	TGTGCCAGCAGCCTGGTGGGGAGCGGGGACGGCCATGAGCAGTTCTTC	CASSLVGSGDGHEQFF
TRBV6-5	.	TRBJ1-1	.	TGTGCCAGCAGTTACGGACCCGGGAGGCAATTT	CASSYGPGRQF
TRBV25-1	.	TRBJ2-5	.	TGTGCCAGCAGTGGTGGCACAGGGGAGACCCAGTACTTC	CASSGGTGETQYF
TRBV6-1	.	TRBJ2-7	.	TGTGCCAGCAGTGAGTCATACTCGCGTGGGGGTTACGAGCAGTACTTC	CASSESYSRGGYEQYF
TRBV7-8	.	TRBJ2-7	TRBD2	TGTGCCAGCAGCTTTCCGAGGCCCGGATCCAGCGGGAGTTACGAGCAGTACTTC	CASSFPRPGSSGSYEQYF
TRBV7-9	.	TRBJ2-7	.	TGTGCCAGCAGCCAGGTGGGTCCCGAGCAGTACTTC	CASSQVGPEQYF
TRBV2	once	TRBJ2-7	TRBD2	TGTGCCAGCAGTCAGGGTACTAGCGTCAACGAGCAGTACTTC	CASSQGTSVNEQYF
TRBV5-6	.	TRBJ1-1	.	TGTGCCAGCAGCGCACTTTCCAACACTGAAGCTTTCTTT	CASSALSNTEAFF
TRBV6-1	.	TRBJ2-7	.	TGTGCCAGCAGTGAAGTGACGACTACCTACGAGCAGTACTTC	CASSEVTTTYEQYF
TRBV11-2	.	TRBJ2-2	.	TGTGCCAGCAGCTTAGTCCCGTTCATCACGGCGGAAAACACCGGGGAGCTGTTTTTT	CASSLVPFITAENTGELFF
TRBV4-1	.	TRBJ1-3	.	TGCGCCAGCAGCCAAGGAGGTATCGGGGGTTTTGCCTCTGGAAACACCATATATTTT	CASSQGGIGGFASGNTIYF
TRBV19	.	TRBJ2-1	.	TGTGCCAGTAGTATGTGGGCGGACAATGAGCAGTTCTTC	CASSMWADNEQFF
TRBV7-3	.	TRBJ2-1	.	TGTGCCAGCAGCAACCAAAAGAGCTCCTACAATGAGCAGTTCTTC	CASSNQKSSYNEQFF
TRBV9	.	TRBJ2-1	TRBD2	TGTGCCAGCAGCGGGGGGACTACCTACAATGAGCAGTTCTTC	CASSGGTTYNEQFF
TRBV15	.	TRBJ1-2	TRBD1	TGTGCCACCAGCGGACAGGGCCGGGGCTACACCTTC	CATSGQGRGYTF
TRBV19	.	TRBJ1-5	TRBD1	TGTGCCAGTAGGGGACAGGGCAATCAGCCCCAGCATTTT	CASRGQGNQPQHF
TRBV5-6	.	TRBJ2-1	.	TGTGCCAGCAGCTCCCAGGGGGGCGGAGCATACAATGAGCAGTTCTTC	CASSSQGGGAYNEQFF
TRBV19	.	TRBJ1-2	TRBD1	TGTGCCAGTACCGTGGGGCAGGGGGCCAACTATGGCTACACCTTC	CASTVGQGANYGYTF
TRBV7-9	.	TRBJ2-2	.	TGTGCCAGCAAAGGACTGGGCGGGGAGCTGTTTTTT	CASKGLGGELFF
TRBV19	.	TRBJ2-2	.	TGTGCCAGTAGTATTCCTGGGGAAGAATCCCCCGGGGAGCTGTTTTTT	CASSIPGEESPGELFF
TRBV14	.	TRBJ2-2	.	TGTGCCAGCAGCCGAGGACACTACACCGGGGAGCTGTTTTTT	CASSRGHYTGELFF
TRBV6-6	.	TRBJ1-2	.	TGTGCCAGCACCGGGGCCCTTAGGGGCTACACCTTC	CASTGALRGYTF
TRBV2	.	TRBJ2-2	.	TGTGCCAGCAGTGCGGGGGCCGGCGACACCGGGGAGCTGTTTTTT	CASSAGAGDTGELFF
TRBV2	.	TRBJ1-2	.	TGTGCCAGCGAAGGGGATTCTTACTATGGCTACACCTTC	CASEGDSYYGYTF
TRBV28	.	TRBJ1-2	.	TGTGCCAGCAGTCATAAAACAGGTCACGGGTTCTATGGCTACACCTTC	CASSHKTGHGFYGYTF
TRBV6-1	.	TRBJ2-7	TRBD2	TGTGCCAGCAGTGAAGGACTAGCGGGATGGTACGAGCAGTACTTC	CASSEGLAGWYEQYF
TRBV2	.	TRBJ1-5	.	TGTGCCAGCAGTGAAGGCCACCCCGGGGGTCAGCCCCAGCATTTT	CASSEGHPGGQPQHF
TRBV28	.	TRBJ1-5	TRBD1	TGTGCCGGACGACAGGGGTATAGCAATCAGCCCCAGCATTTT	CAGRQGYSNQPQHF
TRBV6-1	.	TRBJ2-7	.	TGTGCCAGCAGTCACCCCGGGACTGTGGGCTACGAGCAGTACTTC	CASSHPGTVGYEQYF
TRBV4-2	.	TRBJ2-1	TRBD1	TGTGCCAGCAGCCAAGATTCAGGACAGGGGGACAATGAGCAGTTCTTC	CASSQDSGQGDNEQFF
TRBV5-1	once	TRBJ2-1	TRBD2	TGCGCCAGCAGCTTGGGACTAGCGGGAGGCGGGAATGAGCAGTTCTTC	CASSLGLAGGGNEQFF
TRBV27	once	TRBJ2-7	.	TGTGCCAGCAGACGAGGGCCCTACGAGCAGTACTTC	CASRRGPYEQYF
TRBV27	.	TRBJ2-7	TRBD2	TGTGCCAGCAGCCCCGGGACTAGCGGGGGAACAGAGCAGTACTTC	CASSPGTSGGTEQYF
TRBV7-9	.	TRBJ2-5	.	TGTGCCAGCAGCCGGACAGAAGAGACCCAGTACTTC	CASSRTEETQYF
TRBV7-8	.	TRBJ2-1	TRBD2	TGTGCCAGCATCCCACTAGCGGGAGCTTCCAATGAGCAGTTCTTC	CASIPLAGASNEQFF
TRBV19	.	TRBJ1-2	.	TGTGCCAGTAGTATTGCTGGGAATCCTTTCCATGGCTACACCTTC	CASSIAGNPFHGYTF
TRBV5-4	.	TRBJ2-7	.	TGTGCCAGCAGCTTGTCCCACGGGTACGAGCAGTACTTC	CASSLSHGYEQYF
TRBV28	.	TRBJ2-7	TRBD2	TGTGCCAGCCACCGGGACTACTCCTACGAGCAGTACTTC	CASHRDYSYEQYF
TRBV2	.	TRBJ1-1	.	TGTGCCAGCAGTGAAAACAGCTTGAACACTGAAGCTTTCTTT	CASSENSLNTEAFF
TRBV27	.	TRBJ2-1	.	TGTGCCAGCAGTCTACAGATGAAGGCCTACAATGAGCAGTTCTTC	CASSLQMKAYNEQFF
TRBV4-1	.	TRBJ2-7	.	TGCGCCAGCAGCCTAATTGGGGGGGCCGAGCAGTACTTC	CASSLIGGAEQYF
TRBV5-6	once	TRBJ1-6	TRBD1	TGTGCCAGCAGCTTCCGAGGACAGGGCCTTTCACCCCTCCACTTT	CASSFRGQGLSPLHF
TRBV10-3	.	TRBJ2-7	TRBD2	TGTGCCATCAGCATGGAGCGGGATAGCTCCTACGAGCAGTACTTC	CAISMERDSSYEQYF